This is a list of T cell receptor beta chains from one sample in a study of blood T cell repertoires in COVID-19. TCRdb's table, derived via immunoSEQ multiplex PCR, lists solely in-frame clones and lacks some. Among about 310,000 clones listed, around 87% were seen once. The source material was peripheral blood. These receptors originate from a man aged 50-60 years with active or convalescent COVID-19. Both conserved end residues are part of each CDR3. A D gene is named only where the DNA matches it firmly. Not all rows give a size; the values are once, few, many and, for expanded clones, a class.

CASSIGQGGNQPQHF TGTGCCAGTAGTATTGGACAGGGTGGCAATCAGCCCCAGCATTTT TRBV19 . TRBD1 TRBJ1-5
CASSQDTGPREQYF TGCGCCAGCAGCCAAGATACAGGACCTCGCGAGCAGTACTTC TRBV4-3 . . TRBJ2-7
CASSAYRADGQKLFF TGTGCCAGCAGTGCCTACAGGGCGGATGGTCAAAAACTGTTTTTT TRBV28 once . TRBJ1-4
CATSDLHMGQGKLDTDTQYF TGTGCCACCAGTGATTTGCATATGGGACAGGGGAAATTGGACACAGATACGCAGTATTTT TRBV24-1 . TRBD1 TRBJ2-3
CASSQERLNTEAFF TGTGCCAGCAGCCAAGAACGGTTGAACACTGAAGCTTTCTTT TRBV3-1/TRBV3-2 . . TRBJ1-1
CASTSDRTLYGYTF TGTGCCAGCACCTCAGACAGGACACTTTATGGCTACACCTTC TRBV28 . . TRBJ1-2
CASSGSQGGSPLHF TGTGCCAGTAGTGGATCACAGGGGGGCTCACCCCTCCACTTT TRBV19 . TRBD1 TRBJ1-6
CASSLAGGSAQPQHF TGTGCCAGCAGCTTAGCCGGGGGATCGGCTCAGCCCCAGCATTTT TRBV7-8 . . TRBJ1-5
CASRPQGLGGYTF TGTGCCAGCAGACCACAGGGATTGGGTGGCTACACCTTC TRBV2 once . TRBJ1-2
CATSLQGHEQYF TGTGCCACCAGCCTACAGGGCCACGAGCAGTACTTC TRBV15 . . TRBJ2-7
CASSFGGGTGYQETQYF TGTGCCAGCAGTTTTGGGGGAGGGACAGGTTATCAAGAGACCCAGTACTTC TRBV28 . . TRBJ2-5
CASGAPTSNSYEQYF TGTGCCAGCGGCGCCCCGACTAGCAACTCCTACGAGCAGTACTTC TRBV28 . TRBD2 TRBJ2-7
CASSVLINTEAFF TGTGCCAGCAGCGTACTAATAAACACTGAAGCTTTCTTT TRBV9 once . TRBJ1-1
CASSGLGRSGNEQFF TGCGCCAGCAGCGGGTTGGGTAGGTCGGGAAATGAGCAGTTCTTC TRBV5-1 . . TRBJ2-1
CAWIGTTYNEQFF TGTGCCTGGATCGGGACTACCTACAATGAGCAGTTCTTC TRBV30 . TRBD2 TRBJ2-1
CATSDSRRTSGRYNEQFF TGTGCCACCAGTGATTCGCGTAGGACTAGCGGGCGGTACAATGAGCAGTTCTTC TRBV24-1 . TRBD2 TRBJ2-1
CASSQVRGRTYEQYF TGCGCCAGCAGCCAAGTACGCGGCCGAACCTACGAGCAGTACTTC TRBV4-1 . . TRBJ2-7
CASSFEGGQGYGYTF TGTGCCAGCAGCTTCGAGGGCGGACAGGGCTATGGCTACACCTTC TRBV7-9 . TRBD1 TRBJ1-2
CASSLGDSSQETQYF TGTGCCAGCAGCTTGGGGGACAGTTCCCAAGAGACCCAGTACTTC TRBV5-4 . TRBD1 TRBJ2-5
CAWSPGQVNSPLHF TGTGCCTGGAGCCCGGGACAGGTGAATTCACCCCTCCACTTT TRBV30 once TRBD1 TRBJ1-6
CASSQDGRLTISSGNTIYF TGCGCCAGCAGCCAAGATGGGAGATTGACGATTTCCTCTGGAAACACCATATATTTT TRBV4-3 . . TRBJ1-3
CASSVQGSDEAFF TGCGCCAGCAGCGTACAGGGATCGGATGAAGCTTTCTTT TRBV5-1 . . TRBJ1-1
CSASNVQGAYGYTF TGCAGTGCTAGTAATGTGCAGGGCGCTTATGGCTACACCTTC TRBV20-1 . . TRBJ1-2
CASSLGTSGTDTQYF TGTGCCAGCAGCTTAGGGACTAGCGGCACAGATACGCAGTATTTT TRBV7-6 . TRBD2 TRBJ2-3
CAISESSDTQYF TGTGCCATCAGTGAGAGCTCCGATACGCAGTATTTT TRBV10-3 . . TRBJ2-3
CASSRQENTEAFF TGTGCCAGCAGCAGACAGGAGAACACTGAAGCTTTCTTT TRBV5-5 . . TRBJ1-1
CASSARTGSSYEQYF TGTGCCAGCAGCGCCCGGACAGGGAGCTCCTACGAGCAGTACTTC TRBV5-6 . TRBD1 TRBJ2-7
CASSPATGLIGEQFF TGTGCCAGCAGCCCAGCGACAGGGTTGATTGGTGAGCAGTTCTTC TRBV7-3 . TRBD1 TRBJ2-1
CASSPGQVLNEQFF TGTGCCAGCAGCCCGGGACAGGTCCTCAATGAGCAGTTCTTC TRBV2 . TRBD1 TRBJ2-1
CASSTPLDGNTEAFF TGTGCCAGTAGTACTCCCCTAGACGGGAACACTGAAGCTTTCTTT TRBV19 . . TRBJ1-1
CAATGVTHYGYTF TGTGCCGCCACGGGGGTCACACACTATGGCTACACCTTC TRBV7-9 few . TRBJ1-2
CASSPYPFEQYF TGTGCCAGCAGTCCCTATCCGTTCGAGCAGTACTTC TRBV27 . . TRBJ2-7
CASSPPHRNSPLHF TGTGCCAGTAGTCCTCCCCACAGGAATTCACCCCTCCACTTT TRBV19 . . TRBJ1-6
CASTGTGTNQPQHF TGTGCCAGCACCGGAACAGGGACCAATCAGCCCCAGCATTTT TRBV25-1 . . TRBJ1-5
CASSKSSGANTGELFF TGTGCCAGCAGCAAGTCCTCGGGGGCGAACACCGGGGAGCTGTTTTTT TRBV4-2 . . TRBJ2-2
CASSSPRGSGTDTQYF TGTGCCAGCAGTTCCCCCCGGGGGTCAGGCACAGATACGCAGTATTTT TRBV6-5 . . TRBJ2-3
CASINLRQARQFF TGTGCCAGCATCAACCTCCGACAGGCCCGGCAGTTCTTC TRBV12-3/TRBV12-4 . . TRBJ2-1
CASSLNRATGEYQETQYF TGTGCCAGCAGCTTGAATAGGGCAACAGGGGAGTACCAAGAGACCCAGTACTTC TRBV5-8 . TRBD1 TRBJ2-5
CSARSRTDTQYF TGCAGCGCGCGGTCCCGCACAGATACGCAGTATTTT TRBV29-1 . . TRBJ2-3
CASSKASGRAPSYEQYF TGTGCCAGCAGCAAAGCTAGCGGGAGGGCTCCTTCCTACGAGCAGTACTTC TRBV21-1 . . TRBJ2-7
CASTPSGGGTDTQYF TGTGCCAGCACCCCTTCGGGCGGGGGCACAGATACGCAGTATTTT TRBV7-9 . . TRBJ2-3
CASSSTGAGSPLHF TGTGCCAGCAGCTCCACAGGGGCAGGTTCACCCCTCCACTTT TRBV28 . TRBD1 TRBJ1-6
CASSFTALTEAFF TGTGCCAGCAGTTTCACAGCTCTCACTGAAGCTTTCTTT TRBV6-5 . . TRBJ1-1
CASSLGAAGTEAFF TGCGCCAGCAGCTTAGGGGCCGCAGGCACTGAAGCTTTCTTT TRBV5-1 . . TRBJ1-1
CASTPQGTNTEAFF TGTGCCAGTACCCCCCAGGGGACGAATACTGAAGCTTTCTTT TRBV19 . . TRBJ1-1
CASSLRRVWTDTQYF TGTGCCAGCAGCTTAAGGAGGGTTTGGACAGATACGCAGTATTTT TRBV7-2 once . TRBJ2-3
CASSQDRDRGWNSPLHF TGCGCCAGCAGCCAGGATCGGGACAGGGGATGGAATTCACCCCTCCACTTT TRBV4-3 . TRBD1 TRBJ1-6
CASSSDRGRQFF TGTGCCAGCAGTTCCGACAGGGGGCGGCAGTTCTTC TRBV6-5 few TRBD1 TRBJ2-1
CASSLGSGPEQYF TGCGCCAGCAGCTTGGGTTCAGGGCCCGAGCAGTACTTC TRBV5-1 . . TRBJ2-7
CASSSGQGYSQPQHF TGTGCCAGCAGCTCCGGACAGGGGTACAGTCAGCCCCAGCATTTT TRBV16 . TRBD1 TRBJ1-5
CAWSAGGGWTEAFF TGTGCCTGGAGTGCGGGCGGGGGGTGGACTGAAGCTTTCTTT TRBV30 . . TRBJ1-1
CASSAPLAGGYNEQFF TGTGCCAGTAGTGCTCCACTAGCGGGAGGGTACAATGAGCAGTTCTTC TRBV19 . TRBD2 TRBJ2-1
CASSTQGNTEAFF TGTGCCAGCAGTACTCAGGGGAACACTGAAGCTTTCTTT TRBV5-6 once . TRBJ1-1
CASSLGAPGSYEQYF TGTGCCAGCAGCTTAGGTGCACCGGGGTCCTACGAGCAGTACTTC TRBV7-2 . . TRBJ2-7
CASSVSSGSYEQYF TGTGCCAGCAGCGTCTCTAGCGGCTCCTACGAGCAGTACTTC TRBV7-8 . TRBD2 TRBJ2-7
CASTYGEGYEQYF TGTGCCAGCACCTATGGGGAGGGCTACGAGCAGTACTTC TRBV11-2 . TRBD2 TRBJ2-7
CASSPGQAYEKLFF TGTGCCAGCAGTCCGGGACAGGCCTATGAAAAACTGTTTTTT TRBV6-5 . TRBD1 TRBJ1-4
CASSYGLAGYQETQYF TGTGCCAGCAGCTACGGACTAGCGGGATACCAAGAGACCCAGTACTTC TRBV7-7 . TRBD2 TRBJ2-5
CASSPPGQGNQPQHF TGTGCCAGCAGTCCACCGGGACAAGGAAATCAGCCCCAGCATTTT TRBV28 . . TRBJ1-5
CASSDQGNYGYTF TGTGCCAGCAGTGACCAGGGGAACTATGGCTACACCTTC TRBV6-1 once . TRBJ1-2